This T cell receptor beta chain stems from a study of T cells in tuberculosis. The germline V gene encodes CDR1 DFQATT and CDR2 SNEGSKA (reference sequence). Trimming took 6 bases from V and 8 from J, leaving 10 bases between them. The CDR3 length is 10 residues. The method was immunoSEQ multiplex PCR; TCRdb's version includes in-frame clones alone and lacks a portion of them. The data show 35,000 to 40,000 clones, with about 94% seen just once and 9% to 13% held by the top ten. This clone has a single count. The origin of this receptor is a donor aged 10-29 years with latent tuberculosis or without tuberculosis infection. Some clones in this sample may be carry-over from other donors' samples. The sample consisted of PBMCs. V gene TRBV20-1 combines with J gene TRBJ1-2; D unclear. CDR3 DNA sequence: TGCAGTGCCGGCCCAGGAGGCTACACCTTC. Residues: CSAGPGGYTF.